This TCR beta chain was identified in a study of cytomegalovirus exposure and HLA in healthy donors. The PCR employed 60 Vbeta primers together with 13 Jbeta primers. Some clones are missing from TCRdb's copy, which holds only in-frame ones; the method was immunoSEQ multiplex PCR. The sample totals around 100,000 clones. General study findings and limits: Reportedly, HLA-A and HLA-B alleles of most subjects were accurately predicted from TCR beta.

V was cut by 6 bases and J by 2 bases, with 10 bases left in between. Germline V gene lookup returns CDR1 KGHSH and CDR2 LQKENI. The CDR3 sequence is 13 residues long. About this clone itself: Its antigen is not identified.

The sequencing sample was made of PBMCs. This clonotype was sampled from a man aged 35 to 55 in good health and CMV-seropositive. This sequence joins TRBV18 and TRBJ1-2; a possible D gene is TRBD1 (6 bases). CDR3 in amino acids: CASSRTENYGYTF. In DNA form, the CDR3 reads TGTGCCAGCTCTAGGACAGAGAACTATGGCTACACCTTC.